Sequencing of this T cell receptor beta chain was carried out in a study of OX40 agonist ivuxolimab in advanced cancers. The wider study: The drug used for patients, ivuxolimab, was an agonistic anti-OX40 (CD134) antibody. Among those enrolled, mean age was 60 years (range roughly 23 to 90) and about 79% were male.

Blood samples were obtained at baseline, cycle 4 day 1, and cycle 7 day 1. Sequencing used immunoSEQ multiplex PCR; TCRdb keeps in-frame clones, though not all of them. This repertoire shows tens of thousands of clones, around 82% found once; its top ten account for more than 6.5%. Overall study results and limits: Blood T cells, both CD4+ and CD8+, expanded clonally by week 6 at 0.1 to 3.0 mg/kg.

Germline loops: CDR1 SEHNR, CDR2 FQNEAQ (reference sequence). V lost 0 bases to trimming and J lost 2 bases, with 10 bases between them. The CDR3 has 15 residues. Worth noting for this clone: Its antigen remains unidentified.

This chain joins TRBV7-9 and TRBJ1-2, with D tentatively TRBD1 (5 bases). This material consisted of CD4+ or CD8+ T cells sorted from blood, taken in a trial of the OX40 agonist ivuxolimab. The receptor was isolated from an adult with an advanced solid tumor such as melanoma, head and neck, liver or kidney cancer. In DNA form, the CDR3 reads TGTGCCAGCAGCTTAGCTACGGCAGGGAACTATGGCTACACCTTC. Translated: CASSLATAGNYGYTF.